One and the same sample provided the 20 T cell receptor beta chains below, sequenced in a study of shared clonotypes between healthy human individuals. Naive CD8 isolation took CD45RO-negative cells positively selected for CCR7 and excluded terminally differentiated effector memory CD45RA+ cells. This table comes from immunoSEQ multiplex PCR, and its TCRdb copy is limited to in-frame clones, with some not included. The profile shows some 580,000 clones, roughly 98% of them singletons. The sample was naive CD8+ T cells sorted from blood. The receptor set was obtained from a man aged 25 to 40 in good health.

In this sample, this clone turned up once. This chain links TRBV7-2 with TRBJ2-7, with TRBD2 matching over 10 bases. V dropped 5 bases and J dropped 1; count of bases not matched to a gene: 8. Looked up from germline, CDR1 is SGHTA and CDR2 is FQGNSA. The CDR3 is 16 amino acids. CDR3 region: CASSAPTSGLSYEQYF. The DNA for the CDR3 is TGTGCCAGCAGCGCTCCGACTAGCGGGCTTTCCTACGAGCAGTACTTC.

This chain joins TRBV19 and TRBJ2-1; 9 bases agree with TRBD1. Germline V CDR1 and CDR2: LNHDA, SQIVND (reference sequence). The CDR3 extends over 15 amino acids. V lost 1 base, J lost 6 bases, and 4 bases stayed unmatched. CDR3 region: CASSIGVGQGNEQFF. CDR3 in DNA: TGTGCCAGTAGTATAGGAGTGGGACAGGGCAATGAGCAGTTCTTC.

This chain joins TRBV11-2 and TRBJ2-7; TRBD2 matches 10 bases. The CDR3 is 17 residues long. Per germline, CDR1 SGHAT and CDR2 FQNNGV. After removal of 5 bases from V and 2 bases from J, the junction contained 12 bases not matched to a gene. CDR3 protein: CASSRGTSAKAPYEQYF. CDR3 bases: TGTGCCAGCAGCCGCGGGACTAGCGCTAAGGCCCCCTACGAGCAGTACTTC. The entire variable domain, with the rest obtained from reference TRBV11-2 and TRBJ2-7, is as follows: EAGVAQSPRYKIIEKRQSVAFWCNPISGHATLYWYQQILGQGPKLLIQFQNNGVVDDSQLPKDRFSAERLKGVDSTLKIQPAKLEDSAVYLCASSRGTSAKAPYEQYFGPGTRLTVT.

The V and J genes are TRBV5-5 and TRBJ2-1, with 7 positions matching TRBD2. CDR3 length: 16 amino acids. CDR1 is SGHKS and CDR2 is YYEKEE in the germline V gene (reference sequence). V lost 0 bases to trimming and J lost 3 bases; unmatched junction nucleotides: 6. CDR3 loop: CASSLVLLAVYNEQFF. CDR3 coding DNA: TGTGCCAGCAGCTTGGTACTGCTAGCGGTCTACAATGAGCAGTTCTTC.

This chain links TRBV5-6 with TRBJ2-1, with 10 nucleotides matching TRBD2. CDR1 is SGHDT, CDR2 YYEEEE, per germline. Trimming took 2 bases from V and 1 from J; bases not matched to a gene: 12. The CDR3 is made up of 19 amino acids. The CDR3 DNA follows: TGTGCCAGCAGCTTATCGGCTAGCGGGAGAATTATATCCTACAATGAGCAGTTCTTC. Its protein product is CASSLSASGRIISYNEQFF.

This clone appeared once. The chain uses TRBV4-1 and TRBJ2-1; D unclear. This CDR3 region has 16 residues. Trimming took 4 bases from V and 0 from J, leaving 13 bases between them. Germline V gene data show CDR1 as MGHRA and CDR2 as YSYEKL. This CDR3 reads CASSREEVSSYNEQFF. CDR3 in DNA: TGCGCCAGCAGCCGAGAAGAGGTCAGCTCCTACAATGAGCAGTTCTTC.

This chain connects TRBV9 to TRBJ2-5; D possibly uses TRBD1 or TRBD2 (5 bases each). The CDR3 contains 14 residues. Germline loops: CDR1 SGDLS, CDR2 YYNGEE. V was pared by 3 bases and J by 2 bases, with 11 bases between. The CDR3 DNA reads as TGTGCCAGCAGCGCGGGACGGCAACAAGAGACCCAGTACTTC. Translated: CASSAGRQQETQYF.

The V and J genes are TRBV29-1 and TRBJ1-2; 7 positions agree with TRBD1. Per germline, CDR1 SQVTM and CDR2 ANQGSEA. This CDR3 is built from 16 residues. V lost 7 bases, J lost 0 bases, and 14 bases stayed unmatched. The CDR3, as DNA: TGCAGCGAAGCCCCCTTTCCGGGACAGACTAACTATGGCTACACCTTC. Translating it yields CSEAPFPGQTNYGYTF. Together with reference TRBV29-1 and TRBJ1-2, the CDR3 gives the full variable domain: SAVISQKPSRDICQRGTSLTIQCQVDSQVTMMFWYRQQPGQSLTLIATANQGSEATYESGFVIDKFPISRPNLTFSTLTVSNMSPEDSSIYLCSEAPFPGQTNYGYTFGSGTRLTVV.

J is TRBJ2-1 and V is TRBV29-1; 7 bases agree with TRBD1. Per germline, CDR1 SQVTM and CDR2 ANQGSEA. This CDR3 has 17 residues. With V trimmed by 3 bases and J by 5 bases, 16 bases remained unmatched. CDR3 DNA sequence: TGCAGCGTTGAGAAAGGGGGCCCATTTTTTTTCCACAATGAGCAGTTCTTC. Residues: CSVEKGGPFFFHNEQFF.

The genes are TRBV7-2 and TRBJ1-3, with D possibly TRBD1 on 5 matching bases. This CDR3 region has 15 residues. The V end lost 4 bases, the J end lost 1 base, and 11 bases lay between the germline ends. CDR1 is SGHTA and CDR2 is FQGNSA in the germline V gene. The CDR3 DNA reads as TGTGCCAGCAGCTGGGACGGAGAGTCTGGAAACACCATATATTTT. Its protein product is CASSWDGESGNTIYF.

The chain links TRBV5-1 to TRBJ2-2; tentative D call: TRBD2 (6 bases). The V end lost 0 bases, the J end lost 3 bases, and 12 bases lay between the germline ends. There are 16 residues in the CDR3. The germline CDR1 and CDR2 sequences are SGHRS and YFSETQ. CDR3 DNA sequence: TGCGCCAGCAGCTTGGTAGTAGCGGTTGACACCGGGGAGCTGTTTTTT. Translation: CASSLVVAVDTGELFF. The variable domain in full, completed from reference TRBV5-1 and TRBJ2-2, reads KAGVTQTPRYLIKTRGQQVTLSCSPISGHRSVSWYQQTPGQGLQFLFEYFSETQRNKGNFPGRFSGRQFSNSRSEMNVSTLELGDSALYLCASSLVVAVDTGELFFGEGSRLTVL.

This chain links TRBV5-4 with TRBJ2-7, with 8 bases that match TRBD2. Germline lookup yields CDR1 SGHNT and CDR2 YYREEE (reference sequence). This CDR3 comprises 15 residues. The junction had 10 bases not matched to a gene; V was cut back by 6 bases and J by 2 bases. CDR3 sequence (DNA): TGTGCCAGCACCCCGCCGGGGGGGGCGACCTACGAGCAGTACTTC. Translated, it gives CASTPPGGATYEQYF.

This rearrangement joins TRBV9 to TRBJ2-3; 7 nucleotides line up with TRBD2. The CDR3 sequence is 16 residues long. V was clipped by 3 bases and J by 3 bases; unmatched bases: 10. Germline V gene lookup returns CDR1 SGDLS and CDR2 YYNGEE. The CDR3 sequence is CASSAIGGSPTDTQYF. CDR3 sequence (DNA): TGTGCCAGCAGCGCTATAGGCGGGAGCCCTACAGATACGCAGTATTTT.

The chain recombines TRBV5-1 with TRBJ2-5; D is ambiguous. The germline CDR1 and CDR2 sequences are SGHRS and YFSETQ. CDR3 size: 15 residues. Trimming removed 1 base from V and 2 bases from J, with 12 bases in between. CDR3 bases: TGCGCCAGCAGCTTGAGGCAGATACTACAAGAGACCCAGTACTTC. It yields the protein CASSLRQILQETQYF.

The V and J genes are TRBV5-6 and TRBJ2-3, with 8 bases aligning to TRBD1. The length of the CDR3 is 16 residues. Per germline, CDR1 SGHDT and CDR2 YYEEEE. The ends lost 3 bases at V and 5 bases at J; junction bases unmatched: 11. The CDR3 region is CASSYGQGGGLDTQYF. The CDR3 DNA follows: TGTGCCAGCAGCTATGGACAGGGTGGTGGTTTAGATACGCAGTATTTT.

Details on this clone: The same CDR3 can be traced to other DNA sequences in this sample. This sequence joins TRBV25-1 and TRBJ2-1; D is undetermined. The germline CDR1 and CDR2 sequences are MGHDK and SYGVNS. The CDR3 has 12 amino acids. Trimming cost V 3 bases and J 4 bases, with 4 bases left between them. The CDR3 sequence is CASSDRYNEQFF. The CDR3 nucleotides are TGTGCCAGCAGTGACAGATACAATGAGCAGTTCTTC.

The DNA of the CDR3 is TGTGCCAGCAGTGAGTCTCGGACTAGCGGGAACACCGGGGAGCTGTTTTTT. Translation: CASSESRTSGNTGELFF. V and J are TRBV2 and TRBJ2-2, with TRBD2 identical over 10 bases. The CDR3 loop spans 17 amino acids. J gave up 1 base and V 3 bases, and 5 bases lay outside the gene matches. Germline V gene lookup returns CDR1 SNHLY and CDR2 FYNNEI. Full variable domain (outside the CDR3, taken from reference TRBV2 and TRBJ2-2): EPEVTQTPSHQVTQMGQEVILRCVPISNHLYFYWYRQILGQKVEFLVSFYNNEISEKSEIFDDQFSVERPDGSNFTLKIRSTKLEDSAMYFCASSESRTSGNTGELFFGEGSRLTVL.

CDR3 sequence: CASSVEGYMNTEAFF. The CDR3 coding sequence is TGTGCCAGCAGCGTAGAAGGGTACATGAACACTGAAGCTTTCTTT. The chain has TRBV9 and TRBJ1-1; D unclear. The germline V and J ends were trimmed by 0 bases and 0 bases, with 9 bases remaining between them. Per the germline V gene, CDR1 is SGDLS and CDR2 is YYNGEE. This CDR3 has 15 residues.

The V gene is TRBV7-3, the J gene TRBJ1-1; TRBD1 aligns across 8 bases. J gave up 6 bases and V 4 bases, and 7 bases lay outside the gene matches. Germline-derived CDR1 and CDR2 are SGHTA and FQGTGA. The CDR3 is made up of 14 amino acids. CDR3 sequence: CASSSRQGSPEAFF. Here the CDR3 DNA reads TGTGCCAGCAGCTCCCGACAGGGGAGTCCTGAAGCTTTCTTT.

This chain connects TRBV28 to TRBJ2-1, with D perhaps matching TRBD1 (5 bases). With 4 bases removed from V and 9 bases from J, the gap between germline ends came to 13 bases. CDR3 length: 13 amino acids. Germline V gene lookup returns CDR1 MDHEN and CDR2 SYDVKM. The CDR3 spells CASSWGLGGEQFF. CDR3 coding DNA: TGTGCCAGCAGTTGGGGCTTAGGTGGTGAGCAGTTCTTC.